This T cell receptor beta chain was found in a study of OX40 agonist ivuxolimab in advanced cancers. In the study overall: Patients' therapy was ivuxolimab, an antibody that acts as an agonist of OX40 (CD134). Ivuxolimab doses were 0.01, 0.1, 0.3, 1.5, 3 or 10 mg/kg every 2 weeks. Recorded diagnoses for dose-escalation patients were hepatocellular carcinoma, melanoma, renal cell or head and neck cancer.

Produced via immunoSEQ multiplex PCR; TCRdb's table is partial and in-frame only. The sample includes roughly 42,000 clones, around 87% of them seen just once. This CDR3 comprises 16 residues. V gave up 3 bases and J gave up 0 bases, with 12 bases separating them. CDR1 is SNHLY and CDR2 is FYNNEI in the germline V gene. The chain joins TRBV2 to TRBJ1-3; D gene uncertain. The clonotype comes from an adult with an advanced solid tumor such as melanoma, head and neck, liver or kidney cancer. This specimen consisted of CD4+ or CD8+ T cells sorted from blood, obtained in a trial of the OX40 agonist ivuxolimab. CDR3 sequence (DNA): TGTGCCAGCAGTGACGGCTTTCCCACCTCTGGAAACACCATATATTTT. This codes for CASSDGFPTSGNTIYF.